What follows are 30 T cell receptor beta chains derived from one specimen sequenced in a study of blood T cell repertoires in COVID-19. Using immunoSEQ multiplex PCR, the repertoire was profiled, and TCRdb retains in-frame clones only, with some absent. The sample yields about 230,000 clones, 75% to 85% seen once. The sequencing sample was made of peripheral blood. The receptors here all came from a woman older than 75 with COVID-19, enrolled during active disease.

The chain has TRBV7-6 and TRBJ1-2; TRBD1 is a possible D gene (6 bases). This CDR3 is 15 amino acids long. CDR1 is SGHVS, CDR2 FNYEAQ, per germline. Trimming stripped 1 base from V and 8 bases from J, with 17 bases between. The CDR3 DNA reads TGTGCCAGCAGCTTAGTCGCTGGACAGCAGACGGGCTACACCTTC. Residues: CASSLVAGQQTGYTF.

The chain has TRBV7-3 and TRBJ1-2; 7 nucleotides match TRBD1. The CDR3 sequence is 14 residues long. CDR1 is SGHTA, CDR2 FQGTGA, per germline. The trim removed 2 bases at V and 10 bases at J, leaving 10 bases unmatched. The CDR3 loop reads CASSLQPWDSFYTF. The CDR3 DNA reads as TGTGCCAGCAGCTTACAGCCCTGGGACAGCTTCTACACCTTC.

The table lists this clone with a count of one. The chain is built from TRBV19 and TRBJ1-1; 8 bases are shared with TRBD1. CDR1 and CDR2 from the germline V gene are LNHDA and SQIVND (reference sequence). The V and J ends lost 6 bases and 4 bases, in that order; junction bases with no gene match: 1. There are 12 residues in the CDR3. CDR3: CASSRGPTEAFF. In DNA, the CDR3 is TGTGCCAGTAGCAGGGGGCCCACTGAAGCTTTCTTT. Using reference TRBV19 and TRBJ1-1 for the parts outside the CDR3, the full variable domain is DGGITQSPKYLFRKEGQNVTLSCEQNLNHDAMYWYRQDPGQGLRLIYYSQIVNDFQKGDIAEGYSVSREKKESFPLTVTSAQKNPTAFYLCASSRGPTEAFFGQGTRLTVV.

Only one count was recorded for this clone. The rearrangement links TRBV6-5 to TRBJ1-1; D may be TRBD1 (5 bases). CDR3 length: 14 residues. The V end lost 2 bases, the J end lost 0 bases, and 7 bases lay between the germline ends. Per germline, CDR1 MNHEY and CDR2 SVGAGI. CDR3 sequence reads: CASSYRGLNTEAFF. The CDR3 region has the DNA TGTGCCAGCAGTTACAGGGGATTGAACACTGAAGCTTTCTTT.

The chain joins TRBV7-2 to TRBJ1-1; TRBD1 matches 8 bases. CDR1 SGHTA and CDR2 FQGNSA come from the germline V gene. CDR3 length: 14 amino acids. V was clipped by 6 bases and J by 0 bases; unmatched bases: 3. DNA for the CDR3: TGTGCCAGCAGTAAGGACAGGGTGAACACTGAAGCTTTCTTT. Its protein is CASSKDRVNTEAFF.

The rearrangement uses TRBV5-4 and TRBJ1-2, with D possibly TRBD1 on 5 matching bases. Germline V gene lookup returns CDR1 SGHNT and CDR2 YYREEE (reference sequence). Deletions cut 0 bases from V and 1 base from J, with 10 bases between. The CDR3 extends over 15 amino acids. CDR3 sequence reads: CASSLGAGNNYGYTF. DNA of the CDR3: TGTGCCAGCAGCTTGGGGGCAGGGAATAACTATGGCTACACCTTC.

V gene TRBV18 combines with J gene TRBJ1-2; TRBD1 agrees at 8 bases. The CDR3 spans 14 residues. The V gene's germline CDR1 is KGHSH and CDR2 LQKENI. The ends lost 3 bases at V and 6 bases at J; junction bases unmatched: 6. The CDR3 sequence is CASSPGTGRDGYTF. The DNA of the CDR3 is TGTGCCAGCTCACCGGGGACAGGAAGGGATGGCTACACCTTC.

The rearrangement uses TRBV14 and TRBJ2-1; 9 positions match TRBD2. The J segment lost 2 bases and the V segment lost 4 bases, leaving 9 bases of the junction unmatched. The CDR3 extends over 17 amino acids. The germline gives CDR1 SGHDN, CDR2 FVKESK. CDR3 in amino acids: CASSRAGGRAPYNEQFF. The CDR3 DNA reads TGTGCCAGCAGCCGAGCGGGGGGCCGAGCTCCCTACAATGAGCAGTTCTTC.

V and J are TRBV30 and TRBJ2-1, with 10 positions matching TRBD2. V lost 3 bases, J lost 7 bases, and 9 bases stayed unmatched. Germline assignment: CDR1 GTSNPN and CDR2 SVGIG (reference sequence). The CDR3 covers 15 residues. CDR3 nucleotide sequence: TGTGCCTGGAGGTCCCTAGCGGGAGTGATGAATGAGCAGTTCTTC. It yields the protein CAWRSLAGVMNEQFF. Using reference TRBV30 and TRBJ2-1 for the parts outside the CDR3, the full variable domain is SQTIHQWPATLVQPVGSPLSLECTVEGTSNPNLYWYRQAAGRGLQLLFYSVGIGQISSEVPQNLSASRPQDRQFILSSKKLLLSDSGFYLCAWRSLAGVMNEQFFGPGTRLTVL.

This chain links TRBV3-1 (or the pseudogene TRBV3-2) with TRBJ1-2; D not resolved. V gave up 4 bases and J gave up 8 bases, with 14 bases separating them. CDR1 is LGHDT, CDR2 YNNKEL, per germline (reference sequence). The CDR3 totals 13 residues. Here the CDR3 DNA reads TGTGCCAGCAGCCCGACGGCGCGGTCGGGCTACACCTTC. Its protein product is CASSPTARSGYTF.

The V and J genes are TRBV19 and TRBJ1-5; TRBD1 matches at 7 bases. CDR1 LNHDA and CDR2 SQIVND come from the germline V gene (reference sequence). Unmatched junction bases numbered 8, after V lost 5 bases and J lost 7 bases. The CDR3 covers 14 residues. DNA of the CDR3: TGTGCCAGTAGTGTCGACAGGGACGGGCAGCCCCAGCATTTT. Its protein is CASSVDRDGQPQHF.

The gene calls are TRBV4-2 and TRBJ1-2; D remains unclear. In germline, CDR1 is LGHNA, CDR2 YNFKEQ. V lost 6 bases and J lost 4, with 15 bases in between. The CDR3 runs to 14 residues. This CDR3 reads CASRRDVGGYGYTF. As DNA, the CDR3 is TGTGCCAGCAGACGAGACGTAGGCGGCTATGGCTACACCTTC.

J is TRBJ1-1 and V is TRBV5-1, with TRBD1 as a possible D gene (5 bases). Germline assignment: CDR1 SGHRS and CDR2 YFSETQ. The CDR3 spans 16 residues. V gave up 1 base and J gave up 0 bases, with 13 bases separating them. The DNA of the CDR3 is TGCGCCAGCAGCTTGTTCGACAGCCTCATGAACACTGAAGCTTTCTTT. Amino acid sequence: CASSLFDSLMNTEAFF.

The CDR3 nucleotides read TGCGCCAGCAACCGGGGGTACTCCTACGAGCAGTACTTC. This codes for CASNRGYSYEQYF. The rearrangement uses TRBV5-1 and TRBJ2-7, with D maybe TRBD2 (6 bases). The V and J ends lost 6 bases and 0 bases respectively, with 10 bases between them. This CDR3 is built from 13 residues. Germline V lookup: CDR1 SGHRS, CDR2 YFSETQ.

This chain joins TRBV24-1 and TRBJ2-2; 7 bases are shared with TRBD2. This CDR3 has 15 amino acids. Germline CDR1 KGHDR, CDR2 SFDVKD. Trimming cost V 5 bases and J 8 bases; bases outside gene matches: 10. CDR3 residues: CATSGAGKSGGELFF. CDR3 DNA sequence: TGTGCCACCAGTGGAGCGGGAAAGAGTGGAGGGGAGCTGTTTTTT.

V and J are TRBV11-3 and TRBJ2-1; tentatively, D is TRBD1 (6 bases). The CDR3 loop spans 14 amino acids. Trimming took 4 bases from V and 8 from J, leaving 15 bases between them. Germline V CDR1 and CDR2: SGHNT, YENEEA. The CDR3 DNA is TGTGCCAGCAGCTCCACAGGGCTATTGGATGAGCAGTTCTTC. Translated: CASSSTGLLDEQFF.

This clone was recorded only once. This chain uses TRBV11-2 with TRBJ1-3, with unresolved D. Per germline, CDR1 SGHAT and CDR2 FQNNGV. Trimming removed 7 bases from V and 1 base from J, with 14 bases in between. The CDR3 runs to 15 residues. CDR3 DNA sequence: TGTGCCAGCACCACTTTTCCGGGATCTGGAAACACCATATATTTT. Translated, it gives CASTTFPGSGNTIYF.

This clone was detected a few times. The V and J genes are TRBV30 and TRBJ2-7; unclear D gene. The CDR3 is 13 amino acids. V lost 2 bases, J lost 6 bases, and 14 bases lay in between. CDR1 and CDR2 from the germline V gene are GTSNPN and SVGIG (reference sequence). The CDR3 here is CAWSFNSLTEQYF. The DNA of the CDR3 is TGTGCCTGGAGTTTTAACTCCTTAACCGAGCAGTACTTC.

This clone came up a few times. The chain carries TRBV15 and TRBJ1-2; D is unclear. Germline V gene data show CDR1 as LNHNV and CDR2 as YYDKDF (reference sequence). V shed 0 bases and J shed 7 bases, with 15 bases lying between them. This CDR3 region has 15 residues. The CDR3 bases are TGTGCCACCAGCAGAGAAGATGATGGAGGTTCTGGCTACACCTTC. Residues: CATSREDDGGSGYTF.

This clone has only a few counts. The chain carries TRBV15 and TRBJ2-5, with D possibly TRBD2 on 6 matching bases. This CDR3 comprises 16 residues. V shed 3 bases and J shed 2 bases, with 16 bases lying between them. Germline assignment: CDR1 LNHNV and CDR2 YYDKDF (reference sequence). The CDR3 loop is CATSRVGGGVQETQYF. The CDR3 DNA is TGTGCCACCAGCAGGGTGGGTGGAGGGGTTCAAGAGACCCAGTACTTC.

This clone was seen only once. The CDR3: CAWSGQVGNEQFF. The DNA for the CDR3 is TGTGCCTGGAGTGGACAGGTTGGCAATGAGCAGTTCTTC. The rearrangement uses TRBV30 and TRBJ2-1; a weak D match, TRBD1 (6 bases). The CDR3 spans 13 residues. Germline loops: CDR1 GTSNPN, CDR2 SVGIG (reference sequence). The ends were cut back, 1 base at V and 6 bases at J, with 10 bases in the middle.

The chain is built from TRBV3-1 (or the pseudogene TRBV3-2) and TRBJ1-2; TRBD1 is a possible D gene (5 bases). The V end was cut by 6 bases, the J end by 2 bases, with 16 bases between. CDR3 size: 15 residues. CDR1 is LGHDT and CDR2 is YNNKEL in the germline V gene (reference sequence). The CDR3 nucleotides are TGTGCCAGCAGTCCCTTTAAGGGGAACAACTATGGCTACACCTTC. Protein: CASSPFKGNNYGYTF.

J is TRBJ2-1 and V is TRBV6-5, with D tentatively TRBD2 (5 bases). This CDR3 is 12 amino acids long. Germline CDR1 is MNHEY and CDR2 is SVGAGI. V was trimmed by 6 bases and J by 9 bases, leaving 12 bases between them. DNA for the CDR3: TGTGCCAGCAGCCCCCCCCGGGGTGAGCAGTTCTTC. It yields the protein CASSPPRGEQFF.

V and J are TRBV4-1 and TRBJ1-1; possible D gene TRBD1, 6 bases. This CDR3 has 16 residues. The germline CDR1 and CDR2 sequences are MGHRA and YSYEKL. Trimming shortened V by 0 bases and J by 4 bases, and 15 bases separated the two germline ends. The CDR3 DNA sequence: TGCGCCAGCAGCCAAGAGGGCAGGGGATCGGGCACTGAAGCTTTCTTT. This gives the protein CASSQEGRGSGTEAFF.

This clone has more than one count but fewer than ten. The genes are TRBV6-5 and TRBJ1-2, with 8 bases aligning to TRBD1. The CDR3 extends over 14 amino acids. Germline V gene data show CDR1 as MNHEY and CDR2 as SVGAGI. V dropped 6 bases and J dropped 4; count of bases not matched to a gene: 7. The chain's CDR3 is CASSFSGGGYGYTF. The CDR3 DNA sequence: TGTGCCAGCAGCTTCTCAGGGGGCGGCTATGGCTACACCTTC.

The V gene is TRBV7-6, the J gene TRBJ1-1; D remains unclear. Between the trimmed V and J ends, which lost 2 bases and 4 bases, there was a span of 8 bases. The CDR3 length is 13 residues. Germline V gene data show CDR1 as SGHVS and CDR2 as FNYEAQ. The CDR3 region is CASSLQRSTEAFF. The DNA for the CDR3 is TGTGCCAGCAGCTTACAGAGGAGCACTGAAGCTTTCTTT.

The chain couples TRBV11-3 to TRBJ2-5; 7 nucleotides match TRBD1. The CDR3 consists of 14 residues. The germline V gene encodes CDR1 SGHNT and CDR2 YENEEA. The junction had 6 bases not matched to a gene; V was cut back by 3 bases and J by 5 bases. DNA for the CDR3: TGTGCCAGCAGCTTGACAGGGAAATCGGAGACCCAGTACTTC. Protein product: CASSLTGKSETQYF.

The chain couples TRBV15 to TRBJ2-3; TRBD2 is a possible D gene (6 bases). Per the germline V gene, CDR1 is LNHNV and CDR2 is YYDKDF (reference sequence). The V gene lost 0 bases and the J gene lost 2 bases, with 12 bases spanning the gap. The CDR3 sequence is 16 residues long. The CDR3 region is CATSRDWGRNTDTQYF. The CDR3, as DNA: TGTGCCACCAGCAGAGATTGGGGGAGGAACACAGATACGCAGTATTTT.

Remarks on this clone: A junction boundary mismatches the germline segment, possibly from a read error. V usage is TRBV4-3 and J usage is TRBJ2-1, with D tentatively TRBD2 (5 bases). CDR3 length: 13 amino acids. CDR1 LGHNA and CDR2 YSLEER come from the germline V gene. The CDR3 here is CASSQDLGVEKFF. As DNA, the CDR3 is TGCGCCAGCAGCCAAGATCTCGGGGTTGAGAAGTTCTTC.

V usage is TRBV27 and J usage is TRBJ1-1; 8 bases match TRBD1. The V gene's germline CDR1 is MNHEY and CDR2 SMNVEV (reference sequence). CDR3 length: 14 residues. The J segment lost 3 bases and the V segment lost 7 bases, leaving 7 bases of the junction unmatched. CDR3 coding DNA: TGTGCCAGCACCCAGGACAGGGCGCACACTGAAGCTTTCTTT. Translation: CASTQDRAHTEAFF.